The source of this TCR beta chain is a study of a mutant IDH1 vaccine in newly diagnosed glioma. Study summary: Following radiotherapy alone, or alongside temozolomide cycles, vaccination was started after an interval of 4-6 weeks.

Libraries were prepared by immunoSEQ multiplex PCR; TCRdb keeps only in-frame clonotypes and omits some of them. This sample has about 56,000 clones; over 70% occur once, and the top ten carry about 1.4%. Time point in this sample: week 23, last vaccination. Vaccinated patients received 300 ug of mutant IDH1 20-mer peptide per dose, with topical imiquimod. V lost 3 bases, J lost 4 bases, and 10 bases lay in between. The CDR3 is 14 residues long. The germline V gene encodes CDR1 LNHDA and CDR2 SQIVND (reference sequence). Note on this clone: As yet, its antigen is unknown.

The chain couples TRBV19 to TRBJ1-5; D not resolved. The receptor's source is a man in his forties or fifties with glioma. This specimen consisted of PBMCs, obtained from a glioma patient whose treatment included an IDH1 peptide vaccine. Here the CDR3 DNA reads TGTGCCAGTAGTATGTCCCTAGGGAATCAGCCCCAGCATTTT. Protein: CASSMSLGNQPQHF.